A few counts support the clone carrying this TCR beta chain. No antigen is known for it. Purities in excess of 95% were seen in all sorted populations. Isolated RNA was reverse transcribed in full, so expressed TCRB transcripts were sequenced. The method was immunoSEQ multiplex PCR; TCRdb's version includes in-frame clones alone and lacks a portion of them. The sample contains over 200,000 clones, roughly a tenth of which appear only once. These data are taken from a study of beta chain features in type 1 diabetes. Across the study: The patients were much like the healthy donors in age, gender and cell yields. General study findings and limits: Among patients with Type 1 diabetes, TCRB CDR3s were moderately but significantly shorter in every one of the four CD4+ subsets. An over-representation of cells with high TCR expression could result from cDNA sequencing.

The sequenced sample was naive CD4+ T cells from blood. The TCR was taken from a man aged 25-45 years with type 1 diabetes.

The CDR3 DNA is TGCGCCAGCAGCGCCACGGGGGGGACTAACTATGGCTACACCTTC. This encodes CASSATGGTNYGYTF. The chain is built from TRBV4-1 and TRBJ1-2, with a tentative D call TRBD1 (5 bases). This CDR3 has 15 residues. CDR1 and CDR2 from the germline V gene are MGHRA and YSYEKL. Trimming cost V 5 bases and J 0 bases, with 13 bases left between them.